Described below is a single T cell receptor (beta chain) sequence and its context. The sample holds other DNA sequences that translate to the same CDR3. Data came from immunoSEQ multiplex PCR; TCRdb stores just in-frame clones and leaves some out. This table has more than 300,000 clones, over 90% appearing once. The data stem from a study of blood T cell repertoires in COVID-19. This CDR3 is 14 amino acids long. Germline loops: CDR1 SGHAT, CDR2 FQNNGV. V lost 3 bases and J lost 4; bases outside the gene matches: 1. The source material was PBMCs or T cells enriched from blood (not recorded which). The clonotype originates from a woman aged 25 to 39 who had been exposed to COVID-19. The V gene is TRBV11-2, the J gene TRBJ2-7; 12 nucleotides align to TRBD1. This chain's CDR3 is CASSLGQGAYEQYF. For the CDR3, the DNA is TGTGCCAGCAGCTTGGGACAGGGGGCGTACGAGCAGTACTTC.